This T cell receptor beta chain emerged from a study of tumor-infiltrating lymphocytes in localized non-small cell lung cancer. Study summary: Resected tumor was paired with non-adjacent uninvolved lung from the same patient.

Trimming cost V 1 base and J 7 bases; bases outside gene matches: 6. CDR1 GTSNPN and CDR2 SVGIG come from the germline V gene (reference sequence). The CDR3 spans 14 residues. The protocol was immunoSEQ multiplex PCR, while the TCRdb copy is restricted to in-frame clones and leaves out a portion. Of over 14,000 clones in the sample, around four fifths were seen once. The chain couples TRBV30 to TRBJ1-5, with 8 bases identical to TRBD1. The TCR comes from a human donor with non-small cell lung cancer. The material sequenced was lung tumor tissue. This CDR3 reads CAWSGGQGEQPQHF. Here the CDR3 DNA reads TGTGCCTGGAGTGGAGGACAGGGCGAACAGCCCCAGCATTTT.